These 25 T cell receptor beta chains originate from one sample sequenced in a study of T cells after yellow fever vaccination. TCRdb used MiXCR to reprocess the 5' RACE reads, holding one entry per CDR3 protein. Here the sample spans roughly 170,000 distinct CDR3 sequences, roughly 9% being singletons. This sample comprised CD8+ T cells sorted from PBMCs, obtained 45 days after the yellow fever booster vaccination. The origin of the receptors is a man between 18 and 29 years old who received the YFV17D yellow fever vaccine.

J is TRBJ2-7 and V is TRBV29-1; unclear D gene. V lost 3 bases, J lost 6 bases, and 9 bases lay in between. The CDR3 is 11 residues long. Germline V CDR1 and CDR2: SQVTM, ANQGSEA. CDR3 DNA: TGCAGCGTTGAGGGGTCAAGCGAGCAGTACGTC. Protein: CSVEGSSEQYV.

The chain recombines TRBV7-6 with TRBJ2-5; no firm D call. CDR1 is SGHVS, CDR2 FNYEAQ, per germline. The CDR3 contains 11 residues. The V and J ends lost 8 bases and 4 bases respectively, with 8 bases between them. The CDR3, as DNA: TGTGCCAGCGGGTGGGGAGAGACCCAGTACTTC. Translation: CASGWGETQYF.

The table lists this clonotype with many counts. This CDR3 is CASSYSVNSGVRELFF. CDR3 DNA sequence: TGTGCCAGCAGTTACTCTGTGAATAGCGGGGTCCGGGAGCTGTTTTTT. The chain recombines TRBV6-5 with TRBJ2-2; 8 positions agree with TRBD2. The CDR3 is made up of 16 amino acids. V lost 0 bases to trimming and J lost 9 bases; unmatched junction nucleotides: 9. From germline, CDR1 is MNHEY and CDR2 SVGAGI.

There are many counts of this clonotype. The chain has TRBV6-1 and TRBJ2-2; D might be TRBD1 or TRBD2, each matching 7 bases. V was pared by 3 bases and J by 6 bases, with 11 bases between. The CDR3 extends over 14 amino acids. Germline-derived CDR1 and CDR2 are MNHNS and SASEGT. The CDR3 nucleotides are TGTGCCAGCAGTGAGGGAGGGGGCGCCGGGGAGCTGTTTTTT. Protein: CASSEGGGAGELFF.

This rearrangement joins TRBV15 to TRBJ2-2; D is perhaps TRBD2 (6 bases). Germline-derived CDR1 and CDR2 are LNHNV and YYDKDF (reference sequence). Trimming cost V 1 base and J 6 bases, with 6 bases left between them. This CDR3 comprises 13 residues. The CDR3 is CATSRGGAGELFF. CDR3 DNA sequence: TGTGCCACCAGCAGAGGGGGGGCCGGGGAGCTGTTTTTT. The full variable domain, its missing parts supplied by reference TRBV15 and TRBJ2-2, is DAMVIQNPRYQVTQFGKPVTLSCSQTLNHNVMYWYQQKSSQAPKLLFHYYDKDFNNEADTPDNFQSRRPNTSFCFLDIRSPGLGDTAMYLCATSRGGAGELFFGEGSRLTVL.

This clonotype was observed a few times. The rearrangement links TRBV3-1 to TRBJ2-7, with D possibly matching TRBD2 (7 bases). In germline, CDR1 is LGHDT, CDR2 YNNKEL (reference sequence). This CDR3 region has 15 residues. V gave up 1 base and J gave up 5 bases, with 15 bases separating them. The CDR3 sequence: CASSQGGGPIHEQYV. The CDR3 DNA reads TGTGCCAGCAGCCAAGGGGGGGGGCCGATCCACGAGCAGTACGTC.

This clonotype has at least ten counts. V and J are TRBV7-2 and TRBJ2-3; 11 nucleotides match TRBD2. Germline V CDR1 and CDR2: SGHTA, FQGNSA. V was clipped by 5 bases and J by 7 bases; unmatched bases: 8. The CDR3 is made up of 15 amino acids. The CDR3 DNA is TGTGCCAGCAGCGAGCTAGCGGGGGGTACTAATACGCAGTATTTT. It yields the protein CASSELAGGTNTQYF.

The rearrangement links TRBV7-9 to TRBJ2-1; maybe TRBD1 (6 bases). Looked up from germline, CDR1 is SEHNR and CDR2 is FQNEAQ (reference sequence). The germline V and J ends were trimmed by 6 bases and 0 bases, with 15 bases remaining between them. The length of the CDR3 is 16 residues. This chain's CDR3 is CASSSRQASSYNEQFF. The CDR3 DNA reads TGTGCCAGCAGTTCTCGACAGGCGAGCTCCTACAATGAGCAGTTCTTC.

Here the CDR3 reads CASRGTGKGYEQYV. CDR3 DNA: TGTGCCAGCAGGGGGACAGGGAAGGGCTACGAGCAGTACGTC. The chain carries TRBV6-1 and TRBJ2-7, with TRBD1 matching over 9 bases. V gave up 6 bases and J gave up 3 bases; unmatched junction bases: 6. CDR3 length: 14 residues. Germline V lookup: CDR1 MNHNS, CDR2 SASEGT.

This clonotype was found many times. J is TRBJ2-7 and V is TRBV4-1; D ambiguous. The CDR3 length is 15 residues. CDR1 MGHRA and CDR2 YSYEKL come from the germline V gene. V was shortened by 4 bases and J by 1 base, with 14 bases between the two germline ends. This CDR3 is CASSLKSERSYEQYV. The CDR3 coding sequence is TGCGCCAGCAGCCTCAAGTCGGAGAGGTCCTACGAGCAGTACGTC.

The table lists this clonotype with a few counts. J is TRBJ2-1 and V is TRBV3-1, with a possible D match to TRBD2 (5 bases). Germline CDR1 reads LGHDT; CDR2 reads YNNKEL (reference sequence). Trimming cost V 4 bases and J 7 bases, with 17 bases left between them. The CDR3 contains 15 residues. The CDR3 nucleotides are TGTGCCAGCAGCCCCCCCGGACTCCCCCTGAATGAGCAGTTCTTC. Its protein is CASSPPGLPLNEQFF.

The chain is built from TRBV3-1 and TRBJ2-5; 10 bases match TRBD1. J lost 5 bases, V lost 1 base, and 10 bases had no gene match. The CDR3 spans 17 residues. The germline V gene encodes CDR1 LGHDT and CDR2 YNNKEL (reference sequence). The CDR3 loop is CASSQAGRDRGWETQYF. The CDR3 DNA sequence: TGTGCCAGCAGCCAAGCGGGAAGGGACAGGGGATGGGAGACCCAGTACTTC.

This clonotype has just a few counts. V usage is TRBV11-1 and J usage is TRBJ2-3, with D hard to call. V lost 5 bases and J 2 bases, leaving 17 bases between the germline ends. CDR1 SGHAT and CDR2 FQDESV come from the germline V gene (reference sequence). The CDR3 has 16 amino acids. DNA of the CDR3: TGTGCCAGCAGCCCTCTAGGAATGGCGGCCACAGATACGCAGTATTTT. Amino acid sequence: CASSPLGMAATDTQYF. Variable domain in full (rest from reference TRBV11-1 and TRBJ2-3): EAEVAQSPRYKITEKSQAVAFWCDPISGHATLYWYRQILGQGPELLVQFQDESVVDDSQLPKDRFSAERLKGVDSTLKIQPAELGDSAMYLCASSPLGMAATDTQYFGPGTRLTVL.

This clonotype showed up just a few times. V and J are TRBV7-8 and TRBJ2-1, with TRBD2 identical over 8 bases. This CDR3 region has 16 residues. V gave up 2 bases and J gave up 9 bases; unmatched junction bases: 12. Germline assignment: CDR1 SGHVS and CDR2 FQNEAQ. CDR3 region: CASSLPGGVGLGEQFF. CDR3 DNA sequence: TGTGCCAGCAGCTTACCCGGGGGGGTCGGGCTAGGTGAGCAGTTCTTC.

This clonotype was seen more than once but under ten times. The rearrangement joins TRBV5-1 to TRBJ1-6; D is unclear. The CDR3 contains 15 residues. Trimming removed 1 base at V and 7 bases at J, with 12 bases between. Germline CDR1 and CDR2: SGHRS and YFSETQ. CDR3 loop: CASSLSSQANSPLHF. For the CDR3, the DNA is TGCGCCAGCAGCTTGTCGTCCCAGGCGAATTCACCCCTCCACTTT.

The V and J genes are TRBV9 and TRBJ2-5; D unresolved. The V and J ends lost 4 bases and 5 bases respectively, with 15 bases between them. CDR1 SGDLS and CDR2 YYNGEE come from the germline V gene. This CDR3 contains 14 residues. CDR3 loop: CASSPPANWETQYF. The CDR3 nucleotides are TGTGCCAGCAGCCCACCGGCAAATTGGGAGACCCAGTACTTC.

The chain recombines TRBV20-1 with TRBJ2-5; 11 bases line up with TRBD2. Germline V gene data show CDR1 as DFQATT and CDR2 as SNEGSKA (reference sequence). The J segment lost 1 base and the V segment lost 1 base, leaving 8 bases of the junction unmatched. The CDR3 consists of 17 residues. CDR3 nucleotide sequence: TGCAGTGCTAGAGGAGGGGGACTAGCGGTACCCCAAGAGACCCAGTACTTC. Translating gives CSARGGGLAVPQETQYF.

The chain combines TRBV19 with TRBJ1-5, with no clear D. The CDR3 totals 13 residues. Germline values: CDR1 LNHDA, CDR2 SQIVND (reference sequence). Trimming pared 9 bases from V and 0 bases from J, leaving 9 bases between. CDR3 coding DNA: TGTGCCAGAATGGACCCTAGCAATCAGCCCCAGCATTTT. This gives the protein CARMDPSNQPQHF.

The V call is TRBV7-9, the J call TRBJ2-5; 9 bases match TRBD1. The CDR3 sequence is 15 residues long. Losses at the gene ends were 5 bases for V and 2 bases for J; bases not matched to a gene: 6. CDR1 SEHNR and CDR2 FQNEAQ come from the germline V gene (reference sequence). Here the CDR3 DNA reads TGTGCCAGCAGCGCCGGGACAGGGTTGCAAGAGACCCAGTACTTC. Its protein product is CASSAGTGLQETQYF.

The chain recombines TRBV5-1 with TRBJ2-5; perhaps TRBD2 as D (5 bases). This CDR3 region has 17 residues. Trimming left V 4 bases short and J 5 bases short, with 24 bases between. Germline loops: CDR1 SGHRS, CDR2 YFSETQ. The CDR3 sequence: CASSRRADLGIRETQYF. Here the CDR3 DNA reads TGCGCCAGCAGCCGGCGGGCGGATCTGGGAATTAGGGAGACCCAGTACTTC.

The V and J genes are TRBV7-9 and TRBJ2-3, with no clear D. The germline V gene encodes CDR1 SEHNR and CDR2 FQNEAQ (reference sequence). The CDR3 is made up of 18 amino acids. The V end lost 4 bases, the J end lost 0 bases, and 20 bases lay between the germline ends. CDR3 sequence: CASSYEIGALASTDTQYF. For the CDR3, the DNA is TGTGCCAGCAGCTACGAAATAGGAGCCCTCGCTAGCACAGATACGCAGTATTTT.

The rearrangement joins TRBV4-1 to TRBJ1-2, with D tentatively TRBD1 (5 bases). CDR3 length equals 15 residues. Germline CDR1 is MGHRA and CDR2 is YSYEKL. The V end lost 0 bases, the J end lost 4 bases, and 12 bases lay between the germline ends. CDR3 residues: CASSQEGEPVYGYTF. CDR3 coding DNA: TGCGCCAGCAGCCAAGAGGGGGAACCAGTCTATGGCTACACCTTC.

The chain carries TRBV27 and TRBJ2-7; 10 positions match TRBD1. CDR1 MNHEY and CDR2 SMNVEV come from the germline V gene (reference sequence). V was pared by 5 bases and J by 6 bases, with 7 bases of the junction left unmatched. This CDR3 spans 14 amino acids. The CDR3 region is CASSVRDRGSEQYF. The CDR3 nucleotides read TGTGCCAGCAGTGTCCGGGACAGGGGATCCGAGCAGTACTTC.

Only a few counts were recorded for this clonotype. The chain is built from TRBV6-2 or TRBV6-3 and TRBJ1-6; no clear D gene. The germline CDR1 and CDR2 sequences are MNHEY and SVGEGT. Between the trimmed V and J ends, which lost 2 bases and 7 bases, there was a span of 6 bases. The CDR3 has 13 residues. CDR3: CASSYESNSPLHF. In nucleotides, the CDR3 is TGTGCCAGCAGTTACGAGTCAAATTCACCCCTCCACTTT.

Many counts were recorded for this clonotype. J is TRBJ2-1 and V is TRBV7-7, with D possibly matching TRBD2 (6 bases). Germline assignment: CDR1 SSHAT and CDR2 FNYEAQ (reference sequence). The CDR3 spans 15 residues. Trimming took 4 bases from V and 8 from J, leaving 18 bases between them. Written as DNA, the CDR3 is TGTGCCAGCAGCTCAGGCGGGGCGGCCCGCGATGAGCAGTTCTTC. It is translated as CASSSGGAARDEQFF.